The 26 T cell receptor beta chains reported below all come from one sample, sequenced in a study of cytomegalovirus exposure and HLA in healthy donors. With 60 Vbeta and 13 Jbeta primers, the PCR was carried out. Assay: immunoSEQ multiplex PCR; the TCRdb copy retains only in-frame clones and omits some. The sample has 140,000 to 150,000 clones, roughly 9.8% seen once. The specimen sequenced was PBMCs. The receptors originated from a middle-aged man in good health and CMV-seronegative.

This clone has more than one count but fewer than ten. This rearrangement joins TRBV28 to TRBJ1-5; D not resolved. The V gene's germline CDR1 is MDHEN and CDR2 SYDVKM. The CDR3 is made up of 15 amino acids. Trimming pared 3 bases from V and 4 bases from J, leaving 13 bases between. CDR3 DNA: TGTGCCAGCAGTTTTAATAGGAGAGGTAATCAGCCCCAGCATTTT. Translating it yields CASSFNRRGNQPQHF.

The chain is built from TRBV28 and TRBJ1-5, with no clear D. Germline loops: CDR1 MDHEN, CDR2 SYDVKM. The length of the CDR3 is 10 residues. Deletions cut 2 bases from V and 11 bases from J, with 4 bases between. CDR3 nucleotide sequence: TGTGCCAGCAGTTTAGAGACCCAGCATTTT. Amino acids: CASSLETQHF.

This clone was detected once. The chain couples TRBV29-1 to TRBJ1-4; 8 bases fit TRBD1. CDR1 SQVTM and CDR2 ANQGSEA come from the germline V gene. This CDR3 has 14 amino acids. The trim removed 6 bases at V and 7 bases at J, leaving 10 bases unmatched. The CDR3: CSVCQGAPGEKLFF. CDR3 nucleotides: TGCAGCGTGTGTCAGGGGGCTCCGGGTGAAAAACTGTTTTTT.

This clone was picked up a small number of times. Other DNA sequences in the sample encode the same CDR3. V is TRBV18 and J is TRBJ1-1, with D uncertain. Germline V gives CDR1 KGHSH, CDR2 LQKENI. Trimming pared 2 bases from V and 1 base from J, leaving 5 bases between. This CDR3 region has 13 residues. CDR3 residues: CASSPGQNTEAFF. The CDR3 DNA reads TGTGCCAGCTCACCAGGGCAGAACACTGAAGCTTTCTTT.

The DNA for the CDR3 is TGTGCCAGCAGCTTGGAGACAGTGAGTGACACCATATATTTT. Translated, it gives CASSLETVSDTIYF. V and J are TRBV5-4 and TRBJ1-3; possibly TRBD1 for D (5 bases). CDR3 length: 14 amino acids. Germline CDR1 SGHNT, CDR2 YYREEE (reference sequence). Trimming left V 0 bases short and J 8 bases short, with 12 bases between.

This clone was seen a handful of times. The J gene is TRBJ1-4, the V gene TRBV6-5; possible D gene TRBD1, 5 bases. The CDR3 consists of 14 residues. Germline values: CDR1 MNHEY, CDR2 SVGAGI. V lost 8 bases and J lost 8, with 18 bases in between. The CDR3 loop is CASGTRLGGEKLFF. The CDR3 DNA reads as TGTGCCAGCGGAACCAGGTTGGGGGGGGAAAAACTGTTTTTT.

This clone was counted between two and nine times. The CDR3 sequence is CASTGENQPQHF. The CDR3 bases are TGTGCCAGTACAGGAGAGAATCAGCCCCAGCATTTT. The chain combines TRBV2 with TRBJ1-5; D possibly corresponds to TRBD1 (5 bases). There are 12 residues in the CDR3. The germline V gene encodes CDR1 SNHLY and CDR2 FYNNEI. V was clipped by 9 bases and J by 4 bases, with 10 bases between them.

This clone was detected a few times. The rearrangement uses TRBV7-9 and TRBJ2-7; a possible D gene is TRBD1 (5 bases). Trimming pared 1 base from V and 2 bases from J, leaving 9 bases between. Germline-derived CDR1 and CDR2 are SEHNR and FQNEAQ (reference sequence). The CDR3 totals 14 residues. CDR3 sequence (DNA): TGTGCCAGCAGCTTAGAATCCAGGGCCTACGAGCAGTACTTC. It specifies CASSLESRAYEQYF.

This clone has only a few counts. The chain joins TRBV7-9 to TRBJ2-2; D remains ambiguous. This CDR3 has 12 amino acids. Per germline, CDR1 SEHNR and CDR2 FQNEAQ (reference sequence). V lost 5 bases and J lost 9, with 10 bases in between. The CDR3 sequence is CASSTSNRELFF. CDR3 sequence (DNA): TGTGCCAGCAGCACCTCTAACCGGGAGCTGTTTTTT.

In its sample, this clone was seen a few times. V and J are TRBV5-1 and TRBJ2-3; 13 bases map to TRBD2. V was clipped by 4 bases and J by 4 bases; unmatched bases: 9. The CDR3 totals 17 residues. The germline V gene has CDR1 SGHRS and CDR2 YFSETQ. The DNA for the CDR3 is TGCGCCAGCAGCGCGTGGACTAGCGGGAGCACCCCAGATACGCAGTATTTT. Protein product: CASSAWTSGSTPDTQYF.

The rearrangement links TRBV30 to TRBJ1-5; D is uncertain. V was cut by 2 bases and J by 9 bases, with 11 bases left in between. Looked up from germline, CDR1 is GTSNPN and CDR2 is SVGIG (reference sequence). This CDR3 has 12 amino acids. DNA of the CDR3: TGTGCCTGGAGTAACCTTAGAGGGCCCCAGCATTTT. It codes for CAWSNLRGPQHF.

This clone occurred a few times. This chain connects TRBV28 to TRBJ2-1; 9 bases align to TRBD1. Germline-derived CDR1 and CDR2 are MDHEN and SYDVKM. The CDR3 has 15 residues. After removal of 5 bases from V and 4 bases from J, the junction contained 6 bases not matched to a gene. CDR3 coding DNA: TGTGCCAGCAGTCCAGCGGGGACAGGGTACAATGAGCAGTTCTTC. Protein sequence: CASSPAGTGYNEQFF.

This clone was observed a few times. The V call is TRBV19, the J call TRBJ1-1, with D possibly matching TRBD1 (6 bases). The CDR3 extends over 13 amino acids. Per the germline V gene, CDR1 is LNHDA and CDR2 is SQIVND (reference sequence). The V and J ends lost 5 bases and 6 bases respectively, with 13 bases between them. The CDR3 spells CASSAAQGSEAFF. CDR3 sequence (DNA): TGTGCCAGTAGTGCCGCCCAGGGGTCTGAAGCTTTCTTT.

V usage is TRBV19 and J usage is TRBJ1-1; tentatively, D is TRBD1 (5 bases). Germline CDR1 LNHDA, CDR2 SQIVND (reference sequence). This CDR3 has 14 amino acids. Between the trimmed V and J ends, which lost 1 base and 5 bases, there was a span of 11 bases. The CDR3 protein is CASSIVVRETEAFF. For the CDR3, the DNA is TGTGCCAGTAGTATAGTTGTCAGGGAAACTGAAGCTTTCTTT.

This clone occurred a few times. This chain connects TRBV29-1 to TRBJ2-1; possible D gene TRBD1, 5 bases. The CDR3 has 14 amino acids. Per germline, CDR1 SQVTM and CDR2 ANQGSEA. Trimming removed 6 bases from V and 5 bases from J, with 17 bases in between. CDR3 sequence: CSVPPTGNHNEQFF. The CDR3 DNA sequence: TGCAGCGTCCCCCCCACAGGTAACCACAATGAGCAGTTCTTC.

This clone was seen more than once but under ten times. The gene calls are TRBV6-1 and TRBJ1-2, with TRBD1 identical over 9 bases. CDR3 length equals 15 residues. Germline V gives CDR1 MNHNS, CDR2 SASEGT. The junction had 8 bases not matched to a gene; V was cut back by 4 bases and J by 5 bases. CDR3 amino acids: CASSGSDRGLYGYTF. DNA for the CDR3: TGTGCCAGCAGTGGTTCAGACAGGGGGTTATATGGCTACACCTTC.

The CDR3 reads CASSETSGETQYF. The CDR3 coding sequence is TGTGCCAGCAGTGAAACTAGCGGCGAGACCCAGTACTTC. This chain uses TRBV2 with TRBJ2-5; 8 positions agree with TRBD2. After removal of 2 bases from V and 5 bases from J, the junction contained 1 base not matched to a gene. CDR3 length equals 13 residues. CDR1 is SNHLY and CDR2 is FYNNEI in the germline V gene.

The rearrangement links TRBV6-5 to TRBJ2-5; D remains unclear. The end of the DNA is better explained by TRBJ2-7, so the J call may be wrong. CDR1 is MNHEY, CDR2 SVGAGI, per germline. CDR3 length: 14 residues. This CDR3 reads CASTPPIPPYEQYF. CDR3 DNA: TGTGCCAGCACCCCCCCGATTCCGCCCTACGAGCAGTACTTC.

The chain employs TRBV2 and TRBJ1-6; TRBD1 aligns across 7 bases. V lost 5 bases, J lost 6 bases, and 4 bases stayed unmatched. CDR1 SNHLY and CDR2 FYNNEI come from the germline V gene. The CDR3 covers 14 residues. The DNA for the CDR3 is TGTGCCAGCAGTAAAGACAGGGTTAATTCACCCCTCCACTTT. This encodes CASSKDRVNSPLHF.

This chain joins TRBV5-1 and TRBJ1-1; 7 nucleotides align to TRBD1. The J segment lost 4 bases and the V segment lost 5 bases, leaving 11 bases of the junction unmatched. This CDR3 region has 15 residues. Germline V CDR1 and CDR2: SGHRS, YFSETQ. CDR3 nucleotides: TGCGCCAGCAGTCAATCCGGGGCAGGGGGCACTGAAGCTTTCTTT. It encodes CASSQSGAGGTEAFF.

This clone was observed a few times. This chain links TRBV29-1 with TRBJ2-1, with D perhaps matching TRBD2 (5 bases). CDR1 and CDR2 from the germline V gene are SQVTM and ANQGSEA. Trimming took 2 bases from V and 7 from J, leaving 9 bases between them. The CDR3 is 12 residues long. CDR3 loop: CSVERGWNEQFF. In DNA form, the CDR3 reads TGCAGCGTTGAACGGGGTTGGAATGAGCAGTTCTTC.

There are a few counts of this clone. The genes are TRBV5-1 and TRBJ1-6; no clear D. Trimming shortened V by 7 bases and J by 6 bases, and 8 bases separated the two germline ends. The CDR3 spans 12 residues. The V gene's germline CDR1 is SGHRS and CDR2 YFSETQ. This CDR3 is CASRQVNSPLHF. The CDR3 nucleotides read TGCGCCAGCCGTCAGGTTAATTCACCCCTCCACTTT.

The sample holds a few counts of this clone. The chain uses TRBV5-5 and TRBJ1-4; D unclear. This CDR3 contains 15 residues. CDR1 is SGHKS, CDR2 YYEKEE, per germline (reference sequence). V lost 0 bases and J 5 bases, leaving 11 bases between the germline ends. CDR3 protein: CASSLVLTQNEKLFF. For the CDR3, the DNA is TGTGCCAGCAGCTTGGTTTTAACACAGAATGAAAAACTGTTTTTT.

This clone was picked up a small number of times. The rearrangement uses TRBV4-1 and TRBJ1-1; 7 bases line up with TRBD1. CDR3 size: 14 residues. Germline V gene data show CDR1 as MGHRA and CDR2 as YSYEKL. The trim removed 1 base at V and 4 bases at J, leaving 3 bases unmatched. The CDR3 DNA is TGCGCCAGCAGCCAAGTCCAGGGGGGCACTGAAGCTTTCTTT. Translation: CASSQVQGGTEAFF.

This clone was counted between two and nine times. The CDR3 region has the DNA TGTGCCAGCAGCGTAGCAACAGGGCACACCGGGGAGCTGTTTTTT. Translating gives CASSVATGHTGELFF. This chain links TRBV9 with TRBJ2-2, with D possibly being TRBD1 (6 bases). V was pared by 0 bases and J by 3 bases, with 9 bases between. CDR3 length: 15 residues. In germline, CDR1 is SGDLS, CDR2 YYNGEE. The full variable domain, in which reference TRBV9 and TRBJ2-2 provide the parts outside the CDR3, is DSGVTQTPKHLITATGQRVTLRCSPRSGDLSVYWYQQSLDQGLQFLIQYYNGEERAKGNILERFSAQQFPDLHSELNLSSLELGDSALYFCASSVATGHTGELFFGEGSRLTVL.

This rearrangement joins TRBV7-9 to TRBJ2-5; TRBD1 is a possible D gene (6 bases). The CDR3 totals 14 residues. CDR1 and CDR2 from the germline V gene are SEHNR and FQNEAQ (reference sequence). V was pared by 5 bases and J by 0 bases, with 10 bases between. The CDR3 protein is CASSLGQNQETQYF. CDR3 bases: TGTGCCAGCAGCCTTGGACAGAACCAAGAGACCCAGTACTTC.